The rows below give T cell receptor beta chains drawn from one sample of a study of T cell responses to AZD1222 COVID-19 vaccine. The protocol was immunoSEQ multiplex PCR, while the TCRdb copy is restricted to in-frame clones and leaves out a portion. The sample lists 75,000 to 95,000 clones, 85% occurring once. The sequenced sample was peripheral blood, obtained 28 days after the second AZD1222 dose. The receptors here all came from an adult who received the AZD1222 COVID-19 vaccine. CDR3s include the opening cysteine and the closing phenylalanine or tryptophan. The order of the fields is V gene, J gene, clone size, D gene, CDR3 DNA, CDR3 protein. D genes are given only for firm matches. Size tells how often a clone was seen (once, few, many) or the class of an expanded clone, and some rows leave it out.

V gene: TRBV15
J gene: TRBJ1-1
clone size: NA
D gene: TRBD1
CDR3 DNA: TGTGCCACCAGCAGAGTCTTCCCCGGGACAGGGCCACGAGCTTTCTTT
CDR3 protein: CATSRVFPGTGPRAFF

V gene: TRBV11-2
J gene: TRBJ2-1
clone size: once
D gene: TRBD2
CDR3 DNA: TGTGCCAGCAGCTTAGATAGCGGGGCTTACAATGAGCAGTTCTTC
CDR3 protein: CASSLDSGAYNEQFF

V gene: TRBV4-1
J gene: TRBJ2-1
clone size: few
D gene: TRBD1
CDR3 DNA: TGCGCCAGCAGCCCAACAGGGGGCGAATACAATGAGCAGTTCTTC
CDR3 protein: CASSPTGGEYNEQFF

V gene: TRBV7-3
J gene: TRBJ1-4
clone size: NA
D gene: NA
CDR3 DNA: TGTGCCAGCAGCTTAACAGGGGGAACTAATGAAAAACTGTTTTTT
CDR3 protein: CASSLTGGTNEKLFF

V gene: TRBV5-1
J gene: TRBJ1-1
clone size: NA
D gene: TRBD1
CDR3 DNA: TGCGCCAGCAGCGTAGGACAGGGGGCTGAAGCTTTCTTT
CDR3 protein: CASSVGQGAEAFF

V gene: TRBV7-3
J gene: TRBJ1-1
clone size: NA
D gene: NA
CDR3 DNA: TGTGCCAGCAGCTTAAGTCACGGGGGTGGAACTGAAGCTTTCTTT
CDR3 protein: CASSLSHGGGTEAFF

V gene: TRBV9
J gene: TRBJ2-1
clone size: once
D gene: NA
CDR3 DNA: TGTGCCAGCAGCGAGGGGGGAGATTACAATGAGCAGTTCTTC
CDR3 protein: CASSEGGDYNEQFF

V gene: TRBV4-3
J gene: TRBJ2-3
clone size: NA
D gene: TRBD2
CDR3 DNA: TGCGCCAGCAGTGGCGGACTAGCGGTCACAGATACGCAGTATTTT
CDR3 protein: CASSGGLAVTDTQYF

V gene: TRBV7-2
J gene: TRBJ2-7
clone size: NA
D gene: NA
CDR3 DNA: TGTGCCAGCAGCCTATCTTGGGGCGAGCAGTACTTC
CDR3 protein: CASSLSWGEQYF

V gene: TRBV19
J gene: TRBJ2-5
clone size: NA
D gene: NA
CDR3 DNA: TGTGCCAGTAGTATAGGGCCCACCCAAGAGACCCAGTACTTC
CDR3 protein: CASSIGPTQETQYF

V gene: TRBV9
J gene: TRBJ2-7
clone size: once
D gene: TRBD2
CDR3 DNA: TGTGCCAGCAGCGAAAGAGGGGAGCGGGGGAGCTCCTACGAGCAGTACTTC
CDR3 protein: CASSERGERGSSYEQYF

V gene: TRBV4-1
J gene: TRBJ2-7
clone size: NA
D gene: NA
CDR3 DNA: TGCGCCAGCAGCCAAGGTTTTCGTTACGAGCAGTACTTC
CDR3 protein: CASSQGFRYEQYF

V gene: TRBV15
J gene: TRBJ2-3
clone size: NA
D gene: NA
CDR3 DNA: TGTGCCACCAGCAGAGTGGATACGCAGTATTTT
CDR3 protein: CATSRVDTQYF

V gene: TRBV27
J gene: TRBJ1-5
clone size: NA
D gene: TRBD1
CDR3 DNA: TGTGCCAGCAGAGGGACAGGGAACAATCAGCCCCAGCATTTT
CDR3 protein: CASRGTGNNQPQHF

V gene: TRBV7-3
J gene: TRBJ2-1
clone size: NA
D gene: TRBD2
CDR3 DNA: TGTGCCAGCAGCTTAGGGACTAGTAGCTACAATGAGCAGTTCTTC
CDR3 protein: CASSLGTSSYNEQFF

V gene: TRBV2
J gene: TRBJ1-1
clone size: NA
D gene: NA
CDR3 DNA: TGTGCCAGCAGTGAAATGGTGAACACTGAAGCTTTCTTT
CDR3 protein: CASSEMVNTEAFF

V gene: TRBV2
J gene: TRBJ2-2
clone size: NA
D gene: NA
CDR3 DNA: TGTGCCAGCAGTGACCTAGTAGCCCACACCGGGGAGCTGTTTTTT
CDR3 protein: CASSDLVAHTGELFF

V gene: TRBV7-3
J gene: TRBJ2-7
clone size: NA
D gene: NA
CDR3 DNA: TGTGCCAGCAGCTTACTAGGGGGTTACGAGCAGTACTTC
CDR3 protein: CASSLLGGYEQYF

V gene: TRBV7-2
J gene: TRBJ2-7
clone size: NA
D gene: NA
CDR3 DNA: TGTGCCAGCAGCTTAGCGGGACTCATCTACGAGCAGTACTTC
CDR3 protein: CASSLAGLIYEQYF

V gene: TRBV18
J gene: TRBJ2-5
clone size: NA
D gene: TRBD2
CDR3 DNA: TGTGCCAGCTCACCACTCTCGACTAGCGGGGGGGCTGGTGAGACCCAGTACTTC
CDR3 protein: CASSPLSTSGGAGETQYF

V gene: TRBV7-2
J gene: TRBJ1-2
clone size: NA
D gene: NA
CDR3 DNA: TGTGCCAGCAGCCTAGACGGGATCACTGGCTACACCTTC
CDR3 protein: CASSLDGITGYTF

V gene: TRBV29-1
J gene: TRBJ2-5
clone size: NA
D gene: NA
CDR3 DNA: TGCAGCGCGCAACCCTCAGGGGTAGGGGGAGAGACCCAGTACTTC
CDR3 protein: CSAQPSGVGGETQYF

V gene: TRBV3-1/TRBV3-2
J gene: TRBJ2-7
clone size: NA
D gene: NA
CDR3 DNA: TGTGCCAGCAGCCAAGGGCCCTACGAGCAGTACTTC
CDR3 protein: CASSQGPYEQYF

V gene: TRBV4-2
J gene: TRBJ1-5
clone size: NA
D gene: NA
CDR3 DNA: TGTGCCAGCAGCCAAGATCAAGGTGCTTACTATCAGCCCCAGCATTTT
CDR3 protein: CASSQDQGAYYQPQHF

V gene: TRBV5-1
J gene: TRBJ1-6
clone size: NA
D gene: TRBD1
CDR3 DNA: TGCGCCAGCAGCCCAACCGGGACAGGGGGTTCACCCCTCCACTTT
CDR3 protein: CASSPTGTGGSPLHF

V gene: TRBV7-2
J gene: TRBJ2-1
clone size: NA
D gene: NA
CDR3 DNA: TGTGCCAGCAGCCGCACTAGGGACAATGAGCAGTTCTTC
CDR3 protein: CASSRTRDNEQFF

V gene: TRBV27
J gene: TRBJ2-2
clone size: NA
D gene: NA
CDR3 DNA: TGTGCCAGCAGTTTCCCAGGGGCTTTTGGCACCGGGGAGCTGTTTTTT
CDR3 protein: CASSFPGAFGTGELFF

V gene: TRBV29-1
J gene: TRBJ2-3
clone size: NA
D gene: NA
CDR3 DNA: TGCAGCGTCCTAGGGGACCTCACAGATACGCAGTATTTT
CDR3 protein: CSVLGDLTDTQYF

V gene: TRBV6-2/TRBV6-3
J gene: TRBJ2-2
clone size: NA
D gene: TRBD2
CDR3 DNA: TGTGCCAGCAGTATTTGGACTAGCGGGAGGTTGTCGTATAACACCGGGGAGCTGTTTTTT
CDR3 protein: CASSIWTSGRLSYNTGELFF

V gene: TRBV6-2/TRBV6-3
J gene: TRBJ2-7
clone size: NA
D gene: TRBD1
CDR3 DNA: TGTGCCAGCAGTTACCCCGGGACAGGGTACTCCTACGAGCAGTACTTC
CDR3 protein: CASSYPGTGYSYEQYF

V gene: TRBV27
J gene: TRBJ2-7
clone size: NA
D gene: TRBD2
CDR3 DNA: TGTGCCAGCAGTTCCAGACTAGCGGCGGCCGACGAGCAGTACTTC
CDR3 protein: CASSSRLAAADEQYF

V gene: TRBV6-2/TRBV6-3
J gene: TRBJ2-5
clone size: few
D gene: TRBD2
CDR3 DNA: TGTGCCAGCAGTATTAGCGGGAGCGCCGGGGAGACCCAGTACTTC
CDR3 protein: CASSISGSAGETQYF

V gene: TRBV3-1/TRBV3-2
J gene: TRBJ1-2
clone size: NA
D gene: NA
CDR3 DNA: TGTGCCAGCAGCCCCCAGGGTCGAGGCTACACCTTC
CDR3 protein: CASSPQGRGYTF

V gene: TRBV18
J gene: TRBJ2-3
clone size: once
D gene: TRBD2
CDR3 DNA: TGTGCCAGCTCCCTCGGAGCGGGGAGCACAGATACGCAGTATTTT
CDR3 protein: CASSLGAGSTDTQYF

V gene: TRBV7-8
J gene: TRBJ1-4
clone size: once
D gene: TRBD1
CDR3 DNA: TGTGCCAGCAGCCTTGGGACAGCGATGAATGAAAAACTGTTTTTT
CDR3 protein: CASSLGTAMNEKLFF

V gene: TRBV3-1/TRBV3-2
J gene: TRBJ1-2
clone size: NA
D gene: NA
CDR3 DNA: TGTGCCAGCAGCCGAGGGGCCCCTGGCTACACCTTC
CDR3 protein: CASSRGAPGYTF

V gene: TRBV19
J gene: TRBJ2-7
clone size: NA
D gene: TRBD1
CDR3 DNA: TGTGCCAGTAGTATTGGGGACAGGTCGGAAGAGCAGTACTTC
CDR3 protein: CASSIGDRSEEQYF

V gene: TRBV16
J gene: TRBJ2-1
clone size: NA
D gene: NA
CDR3 DNA: TGTGCCAGCAGCCATTTCCGGAGGGGGGGCAATGAGCAGTTCTTC
CDR3 protein: CASSHFRRGGNEQFF

V gene: TRBV5-4
J gene: TRBJ2-2
clone size: NA
D gene: NA
CDR3 DNA: TGTGCCAGCAGCCTGAACGAGGGATCCACCGGGGAGCTGTTTTTT
CDR3 protein: CASSLNEGSTGELFF

V gene: TRBV5-5
J gene: TRBJ2-2
clone size: NA
D gene: NA
CDR3 DNA: TGTGCCAGCAGCTTTGGACCCCCTCCCGGGGAGCTGTTTTTT
CDR3 protein: CASSFGPPPGELFF